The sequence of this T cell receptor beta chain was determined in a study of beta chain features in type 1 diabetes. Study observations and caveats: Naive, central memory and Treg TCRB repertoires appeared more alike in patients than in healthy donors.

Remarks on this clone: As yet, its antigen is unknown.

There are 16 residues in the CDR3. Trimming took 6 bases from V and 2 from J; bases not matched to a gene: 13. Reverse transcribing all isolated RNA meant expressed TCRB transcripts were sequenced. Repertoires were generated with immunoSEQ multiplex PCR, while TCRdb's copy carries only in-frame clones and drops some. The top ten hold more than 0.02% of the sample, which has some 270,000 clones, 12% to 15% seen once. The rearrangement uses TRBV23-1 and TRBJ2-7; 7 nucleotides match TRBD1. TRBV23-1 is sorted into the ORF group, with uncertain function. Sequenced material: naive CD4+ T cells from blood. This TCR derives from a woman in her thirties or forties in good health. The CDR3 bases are TGCGCCAGCAGCCAACCCTGGACAGGAAAAACCTACGAGCAGTACTTC. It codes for CASSQPWTGKTYEQYF.